This T cell receptor beta chain was retrieved from a study of OX40 agonist ivuxolimab in advanced cancers. Study-wide background: Age averaged around 60 years (range roughly 20 to 90), and just over 80% were male.

Study-wide findings and caveats: Clonal expansion from baseline to week 6 occurred in both CD4+ and CD8+ T cells.

Of note for this clone: Antigen: not known.

Germline CDR1 is SGHRS and CDR2 is YFSETQ. The length of the CDR3 is 11 residues. V was pared by 0 bases and J by 7 bases, with 4 bases between. The data were produced by immunoSEQ multiplex PCR, yet TCRdb's version contains in-frame clones alone and is incomplete. This sample has 50,000 or so clones, with around nine tenths found just once. J is TRBJ1-2 and V is TRBV5-1, with D hard to call. This TCR was recovered from an adult with an advanced solid tumor such as melanoma, head and neck, liver or kidney cancer. The sequenced sample was CD4+ or CD8+ T cells sorted from blood, obtained in a trial of the OX40 agonist ivuxolimab. The CDR3 is CASSLAGGYTF. The CDR3 DNA is TGCGCCAGCAGCTTGGCCGGTGGCTACACCTTC.